Below, one T cell receptor beta chain is given with its context. What it binds is not known. The data stem from a study of response to subunit inactivated influenza vaccine. General observations from the study: There was a suggestion from the authors that each seasonal influenza vaccination recruits few new T cells.

TCRdb re-analysed the RT-PCR reads in MiXCR, keeping a single row per CDR3 protein. The sample comprises 500,000 or so distinct CDR3 sequences, about 15% of which are singletons, and around 3% rests with the top ten. Per germline, CDR1 MNHEY and CDR2 SVGEGT. The CDR3 runs to 12 residues. Trimming removed 4 bases from V and 4 bases from J, with 8 bases in between. The receptor's source is a man aged 50 to 69 who received an inactivated influenza vaccine. This chain links TRBV6-2 or TRBV6-3 with TRBJ2-7, with D hard to call. The sample in question was CD4+ T cells sorted from PBMCs, obtained approximately 25 months after vaccination. The CDR3 reads CASSSRWYEQYF. The CDR3 DNA sequence: TGTGCCAGCAGTTCCCGCTGGTACGAGCAGTACTTC.